This record concerns one T cell receptor (beta chain) sequence. This specimen belongs to a study of blood T cell repertoires in COVID-19. Study details: COVID-19 samples from acute and convalescent phases originated in the United States, Italy and Spain. PBMCs, B-cell-depleted T cells, or T cells provided the cDNA or gDNA that made up the material.

Per the authors' pipeline: Quantification of nucleated cells was approximated via reference gene primer amplification. The method was immunoSEQ multiplex PCR; TCRdb's version includes in-frame clones alone and lacks a portion of them. The V and J calls and the clone size are those of that table, but D and trimming were determined from the DNA. The repertoire holds around 120,000 clones, with over 70% as singletons. CDR3 size: 16 residues. Germline assignment: CDR1 SGHAT and CDR2 FQNNGV. The V and J ends lost 2 bases and 2 bases, in that order; junction bases with no gene match: 5. The gene calls are TRBV11-2 and TRBJ2-2, with TRBD1 matching over 7 bases. The sequence came from a woman in her seventies with acute or convalescent COVID-19. Sequencing was performed on peripheral blood. CDR3 sequence: CASSLFEGANTGELFF. The DNA of the CDR3 is TGTGCCAGCAGCTTATTTGAGGGGGCCAACACCGGGGAGCTGTTTTTT.